This T cell receptor beta chain was documented in a study of blood T cell repertoires in COVID-19. Turning to the study itself: Sites across the United States, Italy and Spain contributed samples from acute and convalescent COVID-19. The cDNA or gDNA used as material had been derived from T cells, B-cell-depleted T cells, or PBMCs.

Original methodology: Quantification of nucleated cells was approximated via reference gene primer amplification. Sequenced by immunoSEQ multiplex PCR; TCRdb stores in-frame clones only, minus some. That table furnishes V, J and clone size, whereas the DNA furnished D and trimming. This sample yields hundreds of thousands of clones, of which roughly 90% are seen a single time; under 5% belongs to the top ten. Trimming left V 8 bases short and J 4 bases short, with 25 bases between. The CDR3 sequence is 17 residues long. CDR1 is KGHDR, CDR2 SFDVKD, per germline. This chain connects TRBV24-1 to TRBJ1-2; D perhaps matches TRBD1 (5 bases). Sequencing was carried out using peripheral blood. This TCR came from a woman between 50 and 59 years old with active or convalescent COVID-19. Written as DNA, the CDR3 is TGTGCCACCAAAACTTGCTCAGGTCGGGGGAACTCCTATGGCTACACCTTC. Its protein is CATKTCSGRGNSYGYTF.